This TCR beta chain is drawn from a study of early T cells in non-severe SARS-CoV-2 infection. Study results and limitations: Private and CD4 specificities were missed by VDJdb matching, which favored anti-spike CD8 responses.

This clonotype was seen ten or more times. The target antigen is unknown. The germline CDR1 and CDR2 sequences are KGHSH and LQKENI. Trimming removed 0 bases from V and 0 bases from J, with 9 bases in between. The CDR3 is 16 residues long. cDNA molecules, individually, were tagged with unique molecular identifiers. Using its own MiXCR run on the 5' RACE reads, TCRdb lists one record per CDR3 protein. The data show about 32,000 distinct CDR3 sequences, 4.1% seen once. The sequenced sample was whole blood. The chain has TRBV18 and TRBJ2-1; possible D gene TRBD2, 6 bases. The origin of this receptor is an adult who was a healthcare worker with PCR-confirmed SARS-CoV-2 infection or an uninfected control (not recorded which). The DNA of the CDR3 is TGTGCCAGCTCACCACCGAGAGCGGGCTCCTACAATGAGCAGTTCTTC. The encoded protein is CASSPPRAGSYNEQFF.